The 31 T cell receptor beta chains in this list originate from one sample, sequenced in a study of T cell changes during pregnancy in multiple sclerosis. Data came from immunoSEQ multiplex PCR; TCRdb stores just in-frame clones and leaves some out. The data show 39,000 or so clones, 80% to 95% seen once. Sequencing used CD8+ T cells from peripheral blood mononuclear cells, obtained before pregnancy. The receptors derive from a female donor with multiple sclerosis, enrolled in a pregnancy study.

The chain employs TRBV18 and TRBJ2-1, with 10 bases that match TRBD1. CDR1 is KGHSH, CDR2 LQKENI, per germline. The junction had 10 bases not matched to a gene; V was cut back by 4 bases and J by 10 bases. The CDR3 covers 15 residues. CDR3 sequence reads: CASSRRDRGLREQFF. CDR3 nucleotide sequence: TGTGCCAGCTCACGCCGGGACAGGGGTCTCCGGGAGCAGTTCTTC.

The chain uses TRBV19 and TRBJ1-4; TRBD1 matches 7 bases. The V and J ends lost 4 bases and 0 bases, in that order; junction bases with no gene match: 2. The CDR3 runs to 15 residues. Germline V gene sequence: CDR1 LNHDA, CDR2 SQIVND (reference sequence). DNA of the CDR3: TGTGCCAGTAGTAGACAGGGAGCAACTAATGAAAAACTGTTTTTT. This translates into CASSRQGATNEKLFF.

This clone was seen a few times. V usage is TRBV29-1 and J usage is TRBJ2-5; the match to TRBD1 covers 10 bases. The CDR3 totals 16 residues. Germline values: CDR1 SQVTM, CDR2 ANQGSEA. V shed 4 bases and J 4 bases; nucleotides not matched to a gene: 12. CDR3 sequence reads: CSVGGPGTGVVETQYF. For the CDR3, the DNA is TGCAGCGTTGGGGGGCCCGGGACAGGGGTTGTAGAGACCCAGTACTTC.

The chain combines TRBV29-1 with TRBJ2-6, with 7 bases fitting TRBD1. V was clipped by 0 bases and J by 2 bases; unmatched bases: 7. Germline values: CDR1 SQVTM, CDR2 ANQGSEA. There are 17 residues in the CDR3. The CDR3 sequence is CSVEERGRRAGANVLTF. CDR3 coding DNA: TGCAGCGTTGAAGAGAGGGGGCGACGGGCTGGGGCCAACGTCCTGACTTTC.

The chain couples TRBV11-2 to TRBJ1-1, with 7 bases fitting TRBD1. Germline CDR1 is SGHAT and CDR2 is FQNNGV. CDR3 length equals 13 residues. Trimming at V came to 5 bases and at J to 7 bases, leaving 7 bases not matched to a gene. CDR3 sequence (DNA): TGTGCCAGCAGCCCACGACAGGGCTATGAAGCTTTCTTT. This translates into CASSPRQGYEAFF.

The rearrangement uses TRBV27 and TRBJ2-5; TRBD2 is a possible D gene (5 bases). CDR1 and CDR2 from the germline V gene are MNHEY and SMNVEV (reference sequence). Trimming shortened V by 10 bases and J by 7 bases, and 10 bases separated the two germline ends. The CDR3 runs to 10 residues. In DNA, the CDR3 is TGTGCCATTGGGAGCGGGACCCAGTACTTC. Residues: CAIGSGTQYF.

The rearrangement joins TRBV5-1 to TRBJ2-7; D is unresolved. V lost 4 bases to trimming and J lost 3 bases, with 11 bases between them. The CDR3 totals 13 residues. Germline V lookup: CDR1 SGHRS, CDR2 YFSETQ. In DNA, the CDR3 is TGCGCCAGCAGCCCCTCGAGTGACTACGAGCAGTACTTC. Protein sequence: CASSPSSDYEQYF.

The chain is built from TRBV27 and TRBJ2-7; the match to TRBD2 covers 7 bases. This CDR3 contains 15 residues. With 7 bases clipped from V and 3 bases from J, the junction kept 12 bases outside the gene matches. The germline V gene has CDR1 MNHEY and CDR2 SMNVEV (reference sequence). This CDR3 is CASKQRGTKGYEQYF. The CDR3 coding sequence is TGTGCCAGCAAACAGCGGGGCACAAAGGGCTACGAGCAGTACTTC.

CDR3 sequence reads: CASSKPFRDRDGGADTQYF. CDR3 bases: TGTGCCAGCAGCAAACCCTTCCGGGACAGGGATGGTGGTGCAGATACGCAGTATTTT. V and J are TRBV21-1 and TRBJ2-3; TRBD1, the table's D call, was not compared with the DNA. TRBV21-1 is described as a pseudogene. This CDR3 contains 19 residues.

The chain recombines TRBV4-1 with TRBJ1-2; D remains ambiguous. The V end was cut by 3 bases, the J end by 4 bases, with 15 bases between. There are 15 residues in the CDR3. Germline lookup yields CDR1 MGHRA and CDR2 YSYEKL. The CDR3 is CASSQSLEGRYGYTF. The DNA of the CDR3 is TGCGCCAGCAGCCAGTCTTTAGAGGGTCGCTATGGCTACACCTTC.

The chain has TRBV19 and TRBJ2-7; TRBD1 might be the D (6 bases). Germline V gives CDR1 LNHDA, CDR2 SQIVND (reference sequence). CDR3 length: 16 amino acids. Between the trimmed V and J ends, which lost 4 bases and 4 bases, there was a span of 20 bases. This CDR3 reads CASSNRQVEGRYEQYF. The CDR3 bases are TGTGCCAGTAGTAACCGACAGGTAGAAGGTCGGTACGAGCAGTACTTC.

The V and J genes are TRBV6-4 and TRBJ2-3; D is unclear. Germline lookup yields CDR1 MRHNA and CDR2 SNTAGT. The CDR3 covers 13 residues. V shed 3 bases and J shed 5 bases, with 9 bases lying between them. The CDR3 DNA follows: TGTGCCAGCAGTGAGCGTTTTAGAGATACGCAGTATTTT. Amino acids: CASSERFRDTQYF.

This sequence joins TRBV5-1 and TRBJ1-1; D uncertain. Germline CDR1 reads SGHRS; CDR2 reads YFSETQ. The CDR3 totals 13 residues. The ends were cut back, 1 base at V and 2 bases at J, with 6 bases in the middle. The CDR3 DNA reads as TGCGCCAGCAGCTTGAGAGTAAACACTGAAGCTTTCTTT. This gives the protein CASSLRVNTEAFF.

The sample holds one count of this clone. The chain employs TRBV2 and TRBJ2-7; D is possibly TRBD2 (7 bases). Trimming removed 6 bases from V and 0 bases from J, with 15 bases in between. The CDR3 has 15 residues. The germline gives CDR1 SNHLY, CDR2 FYNNEI. In DNA, the CDR3 is TGTGCCAGCAGGTCAACGGGGGGCGTCTCCTACGAGCAGTACTTC. This encodes CASRSTGGVSYEQYF.

The V gene is TRBV27, the J gene TRBJ2-5; a possible D gene is TRBD2 (7 bases). In germline, CDR1 is MNHEY, CDR2 SMNVEV (reference sequence). The ends were cut back, 6 bases at V and 7 bases at J, with 27 bases in the middle. The CDR3 length is 17 residues. The DNA of the CDR3 is TGTGCCAGCAGGCCCTGGAGGCGGGGGCTGGCCCTAGGGACCCAGTACTTC. This codes for CASRPWRRGLALGTQYF.

The rearrangement uses TRBV7-9 and TRBJ1-2; D unclear. Germline V CDR1 and CDR2: SEHNR, FQNEAQ (reference sequence). There are 13 residues in the CDR3. The ends were cut back, 5 bases at V and 8 bases at J, with 15 bases in the middle. CDR3 region: CASSLAGKDGYTF. CDR3 nucleotide sequence: TGTGCCAGCAGCCTTGCGGGGAAGGACGGCTACACCTTC.

This chain joins TRBV6-1 and TRBJ2-1, with D perhaps TRBD2 (5 bases). The V gene lost 4 bases and the J gene lost 0 bases, with 10 bases spanning the gap. The CDR3 contains 15 residues. Looked up from germline, CDR1 is MNHNS and CDR2 is SASEGT. The CDR3 coding sequence is TGTGCCAGCAGTGCACAGACTACCTCCTACAATGAGCAGTTCTTC. Amino acid sequence: CASSAQTTSYNEQFF.

CDR3 sequence reads: CASSQARAGRMNTEAFF. For the CDR3, the DNA is TGTGCCAGCAGCCAGGCCCGGGCAGGGCGCATGAACACTGAAGCTTTCTTT. The chain joins TRBV4-2 to TRBJ1-1, with D possibly being TRBD1 (5 bases). This CDR3 has 17 amino acids. Deletions cut 3 bases from V and 0 bases from J, with 17 bases between. CDR1 is LGHNA and CDR2 is YNFKEQ in the germline V gene.

This chain uses TRBV5-1 with TRBJ2-6; 7 positions match TRBD2. From germline, CDR1 is SGHRS and CDR2 YFSETQ. J lost 4 bases, V lost 4 bases, and 8 bases had no gene match. This CDR3 is built from 16 residues. The CDR3 coding sequence is TGCGCCAGCAGCCCCGGCTCCGGGAGGGGGGCCAACGTCCTGACTTTC. Translated, it gives CASSPGSGRGANVLTF.

The rearrangement uses TRBV4-1 and TRBJ1-4; D call uncertain. The CDR3 loop spans 11 amino acids. V lost 5 bases, J lost 6 bases, and 4 bases lay in between. Germline V gives CDR1 MGHRA, CDR2 YSYEKL. The CDR3 sequence: CASSEDEKLFF. In DNA, the CDR3 is TGCGCCAGCAGCGAGGATGAAAAACTGTTTTTT.

V gene TRBV10-3 combines with J gene TRBJ2-7, with TRBD1 matching over 7 bases. The CDR3 contains 14 residues. The trim removed 0 bases at V and 5 bases at J, leaving 4 bases unmatched. Germline V gene sequence: CDR1 ENHRY, CDR2 SYGVKD. CDR3 sequence (DNA): TGTGCCATCAGTGAGTCGGGACAGTATAACGAGCAGTACTTC. Its translation is CAISESGQYNEQYF.

The chain uses TRBV9 and TRBJ1-2; 9 nucleotides agree with TRBD1. CDR1 and CDR2 (germline): SGDLS, YYNGEE. This CDR3 has 15 residues. The V and J ends lost 4 bases and 6 bases, in that order; junction bases with no gene match: 10. CDR3 coding DNA: TGTGCCAGCAGCCCCTGGACAGGGGAAGGGGATGGCTACACCTTC. Protein sequence: CASSPWTGEGDGYTF.

The chain recombines TRBV2 with TRBJ2-6; 10 bases match TRBD1. V shed 4 bases, J shed 1 base, and the junction held 7 bases outside the gene matches. Germline V gene sequence: CDR1 SNHLY, CDR2 FYNNEI. The CDR3 consists of 18 residues. DNA of the CDR3: TGTGCCAGCAGTGGAGGGACAGGGGCTTCTTCTGGGGCCAACGTCCTGACTTTC. Encoded protein: CASSGGTGASSGANVLTF. Looking up the rest from reference TRBV2 and TRBJ2-6 gives the full variable domain: EPEVTQTPSHQVTQMGQEVILRCVPISNHLYFYWYRQILGQKVEFLVSFYNNEISEKSEIFDDQFSVERPDGSNFTLKIRSTKLEDSAMYFCASSGGTGASSGANVLTFGAGSRLTVL.

V gene TRBV27 combines with J gene TRBJ2-2; TRBD1 matches 11 bases. With 8 bases clipped from V and 6 bases from J, the junction kept 8 bases outside the gene matches. Germline CDR1 is MNHEY and CDR2 is SMNVEV (reference sequence). CDR3 length: 15 residues. The CDR3 DNA reads as TGTGCCAGCGGGGGTTCGGGACAGGGGGCCGGGGAGCTGTTTTTT. It encodes CASGGSGQGAGELFF.

This clone was observed once. This chain joins TRBV9 and TRBJ1-1, with D maybe TRBD1 (6 bases). Trimming removed 4 bases at V and 8 bases at J, with 21 bases between. CDR3 length: 15 amino acids. From germline, CDR1 is SGDLS and CDR2 YYNGEE. CDR3: CASSPYDRLRMEAFF. CDR3 nucleotide sequence: TGTGCCAGCAGCCCTTACGACAGGTTGAGAATGGAAGCTTTCTTT. Based on the CDR3 plus reference TRBV9 and TRBJ1-1, the full variable domain is DSGVTQTPKHLITATGQRVTLRCSPRSGDLSVYWYQQSLDQGLQFLIQYYNGEERAKGNILERFSAQQFPDLHSELNLSSLELGDSALYFCASSPYDRLRMEAFFGQGTRLTVV.

This clone was found once. CDR3 amino acids: CASSVDTSGGETQYF. CDR3 DNA sequence: TGTGCCAGCAGCGTAGACACTAGCGGGGGGGAGACCCAGTACTTC. This chain uses TRBV9 with TRBJ2-5; 12 nucleotides agree with TRBD2. This CDR3 spans 15 amino acids. After removal of 0 bases from V and 5 bases from J, the junction contained 2 bases not matched to a gene. Germline loops: CDR1 SGDLS, CDR2 YYNGEE.

The chain is built from TRBV15 and TRBJ2-4; no firm D call. CDR3 length equals 12 residues. V was shortened by 0 bases and J by 6 bases, with 3 bases between the two germline ends. CDR1 is LNHNV and CDR2 is YYDKDF in the germline V gene (reference sequence). CDR3 protein: CATSRDRNIQYF. For the CDR3, the DNA is TGTGCCACCAGCAGAGATAGAAACATTCAGTACTTC.

The chain joins TRBV29-1 to TRBJ2-1; TRBD1 matches 8 bases. V dropped 4 bases and J dropped 7; count of bases not matched to a gene: 9. Germline lookup yields CDR1 SQVTM and CDR2 ANQGSEA. The CDR3 contains 14 residues. The CDR3 bases are TGCAGCGTTGGCTCCGGGACAGGAGGAAATGAGCAGTTCTTC. Protein: CSVGSGTGGNEQFF.

This chain uses TRBV9 with TRBJ1-2; 8 bases match TRBD1. The junction had 16 bases not matched to a gene; V was cut back by 4 bases and J by 2 bases. Germline values: CDR1 SGDLS, CDR2 YYNGEE. The CDR3 has 18 residues. The CDR3 region is CASSRSGTGLSRNYGYTF. As DNA, the CDR3 is TGTGCCAGCAGCAGATCCGGGACAGGTCTTTCGCGCAACTATGGCTACACCTTC.

The genes are TRBV15 and TRBJ2-3; TRBD2 matches 12 bases. CDR3 length: 16 residues. The germline V gene has CDR1 LNHNV and CDR2 YYDKDF (reference sequence). After removal of 6 bases from V and 2 bases from J, the junction contained 6 bases not matched to a gene. The CDR3 DNA follows: TGTGCCACCAGATGGCCTAGCGGGGGGGACACAGATACGCAGTATTTT. Translating it yields CATRWPSGGDTDTQYF.

CDR3 sequence: CATSRVGGVNYGYTF. In DNA, the CDR3 is TGTGCCACCAGCAGAGTCGGAGGGGTAAACTATGGCTACACCTTC. This chain uses TRBV15 with TRBJ1-2; maybe TRBD1 (5 bases). Trimming removed 1 base from V and 2 bases from J, with 11 bases in between. Germline values: CDR1 LNHNV, CDR2 YYDKDF (reference sequence). The CDR3 consists of 15 residues.